The source of this T cell receptor beta chain is a study of patients and donors after allogeneic stem cell transplantation. MiXCR, applied by TCRdb to the RT-PCR reads, yields one record per CDR3 protein. This table holds about a million distinct CDR3 sequences, roughly 18% found once. The table lists this clonotype with a count of one. Germline V gene data show CDR1 as SGHAT and CDR2 as FQNNGV. CDR3 size: 15 residues. Trimming pared 5 bases from V and 9 bases from J, leaving 20 bases between. Sequenced sample: blood, either unsorted or a sorted T cell fraction (not recorded which). The chain uses TRBV11-2 and TRBJ2-1; D is perhaps TRBD1 (6 bases). This clonotype originated in a human donor who was either an allogeneic HSCT recipient or a stem cell or donor lymphocyte infusion donor (not recorded which). It is not recorded whose cells these are; they may come from a transplant donor. CDR3 coding DNA: TGTGCCAGCAGCCTAGTGGTCCCCCTAGGGGGTGAGCAGTTCTTC. Protein sequence: CASSLVVPLGGEQFF.